The 30 T cell receptor beta chains below were found in one sample sequenced in a study of T cells after posttransplantation cyclophosphamide. A marrow graft followed busulfan-fludarabine conditioning, with cyclophosphamide on days +3 and +4. Only in-frame clones appear in the TCRdb table, and some are missing; sequencing was by immunoSEQ multiplex PCR. The sample presents under 25,000 clones, none singletons. Sample: PBMCs, taken after allogeneic stem cell transplant with posttransplant cyclophosphamide. Every receptor here comes from a male patient in his late teens or twenties who received an allogeneic stem cell transplant from a related donor, was CMV-positive, and had no GVHD. A share of the T cells may be of graft donor origin.

This clone was found many times. V is TRBV6-5 and J is TRBJ2-1; the D gene is possibly TRBD2 (5 bases). The CDR3 runs 13 residues. Germline CDR1 MNHEY, CDR2 SVGAGI. Trimming cost V 4 bases and J 5 bases, with 9 bases left between them. In nucleotides, the CDR3 is TGTGCCAGCAGTTGGGGAGCGGACAATGAGCAGTTCTTC. It translates to CASSWGADNEQFF.

This clone was detected many times. The chain uses TRBV2 and TRBJ2-3, with a possible D match to TRBD2 (6 bases). Germline loops: CDR1 SNHLY, CDR2 FYNNEI. Trimming took 6 bases from V and 2 from J, leaving 12 bases between them. The CDR3 runs 14 residues. CDR3 in DNA: TGTGCCAGCAGGGGACTTCATGCCACAGATACGCAGTATTTT. It codes for CASRGLHATDTQYF.

This clone was picked up a small number of times. The chain has TRBV5-1 and TRBJ2-5; TRBD1 aligns across 7 bases. The J call may be faulty, since TRBJ2-7 better matches the DNA end. Germline loops: CDR1 SGHRS, CDR2 YFSETQ. The CDR3 is made up of 16 amino acids. CDR3 region: CASSLASGQIPYEQYF. The CDR3 bases are TGCGCCAGCAGCTTGGCGTCGGGACAGATACCCTACGAGCAGTACTTC.

This clone was detected many times. The V call is TRBV28, the J call TRBJ2-7; TRBD1 agrees at 8 bases. The CDR3 is 14 residues long. Germline values: CDR1 MDHEN, CDR2 SYDVKM. V lost 9 bases to trimming and J lost 0 bases; unmatched junction nucleotides: 7. The CDR3 protein is CASLSGTGSYEQYF. In DNA, the CDR3 is TGTGCCAGTCTCTCCGGGACAGGCTCCTACGAGCAGTACTTC.

This clone was detected ten times or more. The chain employs TRBV5-1 and TRBJ2-7; 10 nucleotides agree with TRBD1. Germline V gives CDR1 SGHRS, CDR2 YFSETQ. Unmatched junction bases numbered 5, after V lost 3 bases and J lost 5 bases. The CDR3 is made up of 14 amino acids. CDR3 coding DNA: TGCGCCAGCAGCTGGACAGGGGGTCCTAACGAGCAGTACTTC. Its protein product is CASSWTGGPNEQYF.

This clone was seen repeatedly, ten times or more. This CDR3 is CSVEDHRGRIYEQYF. CDR3 coding DNA: TGCAGCGTTGAAGATCACAGGGGGCGCATTTACGAGCAGTACTTC. V gene TRBV29-1 combines with J gene TRBJ2-7, with 9 bases that match TRBD1. V was clipped by 0 bases and J by 4 bases; unmatched bases: 7. The CDR3 has 15 amino acids. Germline lookup yields CDR1 SQVTM and CDR2 ANQGSEA.

There are many counts of this clone. The V call is TRBV9, the J call TRBJ2-7; no clear D gene. Germline CDR1 is SGDLS and CDR2 is YYNGEE. Trimming shortened V by 0 bases and J by 0 bases, and 7 bases separated the two germline ends. The CDR3 runs 14 residues. CDR3 amino acids: CASSVESSSYEQYF. The CDR3 DNA is TGTGCCAGCAGCGTAGAATCTAGCTCCTACGAGCAGTACTTC.

This clone showed up many times. The J gene is TRBJ2-7, the V gene TRBV6-6, with 9 bases matching TRBD1. This CDR3 comprises 13 residues. Trimming took 2 bases from V and 7 from J; bases not matched to a gene: 3. Germline V gene lookup returns CDR1 MNHNY and CDR2 SVGAGI (reference sequence). This CDR3 is CASSYGTGQEQYF. CDR3 bases: TGTGCCAGCAGTTACGGGACAGGGCAAGAGCAGTACTTC.

This clone was found many times. At one end, the junction sequence differs from germline, possibly due to a read error. The V gene is TRBV19, the J gene TRBJ2-5, with 9 bases identical to TRBD2. The CDR3 is 13 residues long. Germline loops: CDR1 LNHDA, CDR2 SQIVND (reference sequence). The chain's CDR3 is CASRIAGVETQYF. The CDR3 bases are TGTGCCAGTAGGATAGCGGGAGTAGAGACCCAGTACTTC.

The table lists this clone with many counts. The V and J genes are TRBV6-5 and TRBJ1-2, with no clear D. Deletions cut 6 bases from V and 0 bases from J, with 8 bases between. This CDR3 has 13 amino acids. Germline V gene sequence: CDR1 MNHEY, CDR2 SVGAGI. The CDR3 spells CASRKDSNYGYTF. CDR3 nucleotides: TGTGCCAGCAGGAAGGACTCTAACTATGGCTACACCTTC.

Many counts were recorded for this clone. V and J are TRBV9 and TRBJ2-3; D may be TRBD1 (6 bases). This CDR3 has 16 amino acids. V was clipped by 2 bases and J by 1 base, with 14 bases between them. Germline loops: CDR1 SGDLS, CDR2 YYNGEE. CDR3 DNA sequence: TGTGCCAGCAGCGTGTGGGCAGGGGATGGCACAGATACGCAGTATTTT. Amino acid sequence: CASSVWAGDGTDTQYF.

This clone was seen repeatedly, ten times or more. V gene TRBV27 combines with J gene TRBJ1-1; the D gene is possibly TRBD1 (5 bases). Germline values: CDR1 MNHEY, CDR2 SMNVEV (reference sequence). CDR3 length equals 13 residues. The V gene lost 4 bases and the J gene lost 9 bases, with 15 bases spanning the gap. Here the CDR3 reads CASSSGREEKAFF. As DNA, the CDR3 is TGTGCCAGCAGTTCGGGCAGGGAAGAAAAAGCTTTCTTT.

This clone was observed at least ten times. This chain uses TRBV5-6 with TRBJ2-7; no clear D. CDR3 length: 11 amino acids. The V gene's germline CDR1 is SGHDT and CDR2 YYEEEE. Deletions cut 4 bases from V and 6 bases from J, with 8 bases between. CDR3 bases: TGTGCCAGCAGCCTAGTCGCCGAGCAGTACTTC. It specifies CASSLVAEQYF.

The table lists this clone with many counts. The J gene is TRBJ1-2, the V gene TRBV6-5; 8 bases are shared with TRBD1. V trimming: 4 bases; J trimming: 4 bases; junction bases outside the gene matches: 8. The CDR3 has 15 amino acids. CDR1 MNHEY and CDR2 SVGAGI come from the germline V gene. The CDR3 is CASSSRTGQGYGYTF. The CDR3 region has the DNA TGTGCCAGCAGTTCCCGGACAGGGCAGGGCTATGGCTACACCTTC.

This clone was detected ten times or more. This rearrangement joins TRBV7-2 to TRBJ2-1, with 9 bases lining up with TRBD2. Germline CDR1 and CDR2: SGHTA and FQGNSA. The CDR3 contains 15 residues. The ends lost 1 base at V and 4 bases at J; junction bases unmatched: 2. CDR3 sequence reads: CASSLGGRGYNEQFF. CDR3 nucleotide sequence: TGTGCCAGCAGCTTAGGCGGGAGGGGGTACAATGAGCAGTTCTTC. The variable domain in full, with the rest retrieved from reference TRBV7-2 and TRBJ2-1, is GAGVSQSPSNKVTEKGKDVELRCDPISGHTALYWYRQSLGQGLEFLIYFQGNSAPDKSGLPSDRFSAERTGGSVSTLTIQRTQQEDSAVYLCASSLGGRGYNEQFFGPGTRLTVL.

This clone was counted at least ten times. The chain links TRBV27 to TRBJ2-1, with a weak D call TRBD1 (5 bases). Germline CDR1 is MNHEY and CDR2 is SMNVEV (reference sequence). The CDR3 covers 15 residues. The V end lost 6 bases, the J end lost 2 bases, and 14 bases lay between the germline ends. Here the CDR3 DNA reads TGTGCCAGCAGCGTCCAGGGTTTCGCCTACAATGAGCAGTTCTTC. This sequence encodes CASSVQGFAYNEQFF.

This clone was seen at least ten times. The rearrangement uses TRBV6-4 and TRBJ2-7, with 8 bases matching TRBD1. CDR1 MRHNA and CDR2 SNTAGT come from the germline V gene. The V and J ends lost 4 bases and 10 bases, in that order; junction bases with no gene match: 12. The CDR3 spans 14 residues. The CDR3 coding sequence is TGTGCCAGCAGTGCTACACCTGGACAGGGATACCAGTACTTC. It translates to CASSATPGQGYQYF.

This clone showed up many times. J is TRBJ2-1 and V is TRBV7-9; TRBD2 agrees at 13 bases. The CDR3 runs 19 residues. In germline, CDR1 is SEHNR, CDR2 FQNEAQ (reference sequence). The V gene end was trimmed by 4 bases and the J gene end by 6 bases; junction bases not matched to a gene: 15. CDR3 amino acids: CASSSSAGGGTSGINEQFF. Here the CDR3 DNA reads TGTGCCAGCAGCTCCAGCGCAGGGGGTGGGACTAGCGGGATCAATGAGCAGTTCTTC.

This clone has at least ten counts. The chain uses TRBV4-1 and TRBJ2-5; TRBD2 agrees at 11 bases. The CDR3 consists of 18 residues. V lost 0 bases to trimming and J lost 5 bases; unmatched junction nucleotides: 11. The germline V gene has CDR1 MGHRA and CDR2 YSYEKL. CDR3 nucleotides: TGCGCCAGCAGCCAAGATCACGGGGGTAGCGGGAGGGGGGAGACCCAGTACTTC. As protein: CASSQDHGGSGRGETQYF.

This clone was detected ten times or more. The genes are TRBV7-2 and TRBJ2-7, with 9 bases aligning to TRBD1. The CDR3 consists of 12 residues. V lost 5 bases to trimming and J lost 5 bases; unmatched junction nucleotides: 1. Germline-derived CDR1 and CDR2 are SGHTA and FQGNSA. This CDR3 is CASSRDRDEQYF. The DNA for the CDR3 is TGTGCCAGCAGCCGGGACAGGGACGAGCAGTACTTC.

There are many counts of this clone. The chain recombines TRBV2 with TRBJ2-4; D is undetermined. V lost 2 bases to trimming and J lost 1 base, with 12 bases between them. Per germline, CDR1 SNHLY and CDR2 FYNNEI. The CDR3 spans 16 residues. CDR3 sequence reads: CASSERSSRAKNIQYF. The CDR3 DNA reads TGTGCCAGCAGTGAAAGGAGCTCAAGGGCCAAAAACATTCAGTACTTC.

This clone was observed many times. V usage is TRBV27 and J usage is TRBJ2-1; 8 bases are a match to TRBD2. V shed 5 bases and J 7 bases; nucleotides not matched to a gene: 7. The CDR3 has 14 amino acids. Germline values: CDR1 MNHEY, CDR2 SMNVEV (reference sequence). The CDR3 DNA reads TGTGCCAGCAGTCGGGTAGCGGGGACGAATGAGCAGTTCTTC. This sequence encodes CASSRVAGTNEQFF.

This clone rates as medium-sized. Here the CDR3 DNA reads TGTGCCAGCGGGAGGGTAGGGAACACTGAAGCTTTCTTT. Amino acid sequence: CASGRVGNTEAFF. This chain joins TRBV6-1 and TRBJ1-1; D not certain. With 8 bases removed from V and 1 base from J, the gap between germline ends came to 11 bases. Germline-derived CDR1 and CDR2 are MNHNS and SASEGT. This CDR3 has 13 amino acids.

The table lists this clone with many counts. The chain is built from TRBV28 and TRBJ1-3; D is undetermined. V dropped 7 bases and J dropped 4 bases, with 14 bases sitting between them. Germline CDR1 MDHEN, CDR2 SYDVKM. The CDR3 is made up of 14 amino acids. DNA of the CDR3: TGTGCCAGCAACCCCATCGGGAGAGGAAACACCATATATTTT. Translation: CASNPIGRGNTIYF.

This clone occurred many times. This chain connects TRBV2 to TRBJ2-2, with D uncertain. The CDR3 consists of 13 residues. Germline loops: CDR1 SNHLY, CDR2 FYNNEI. Trimming removed 2 bases from V and 6 bases from J, with 7 bases in between. The chain's CDR3 is CASSEFRPGELFF. CDR3 in DNA: TGTGCCAGCAGTGAATTTCGTCCCGGGGAGCTGTTTTTT.

In its sample, this clone was seen many times. This rearrangement joins TRBV7-2 to TRBJ2-5; no clear D. V lost 2 bases, J lost 5 bases, and 6 bases lay in between. This CDR3 has 12 amino acids. Germline CDR1 reads SGHTA; CDR2 reads FQGNSA. CDR3 in amino acids: CASSLIAETQYF. In DNA form, the CDR3 reads TGTGCCAGCAGCTTAATCGCGGAGACCCAGTACTTC.

This clone was counted between two and nine times. Other DNA variants within this sample encode the same CDR3. The chain is built from TRBV5-1 and TRBJ2-7; D call uncertain. Germline V gene lookup returns CDR1 SGHRS and CDR2 YFSETQ. There are 15 residues in the CDR3. The V gene lost 0 bases and the J gene lost 7 bases, with 17 bases spanning the gap. CDR3 bases: TGCGCCAGCAGCTTGGCCGGATCAGGTGTTCATGAGCAGTACTTC. Protein product: CASSLAGSGVHEQYF. Filled out from reference TRBV5-1 and TRBJ2-7, the complete variable domain reads KAGVTQTPRYLIKTRGQQVTLSCSPISGHRSVSWYQQTPGQGLQFLFEYFSETQRNKGNFPGRFSGRQFSNSRSEMNVSTLELGDSALYLCASSLAGSGVHEQYFGPGTRLTVT.

In this sample, this clone turned up many times. The rearrangement links TRBV29-1 to TRBJ2-2; tentatively, D is TRBD2 (5 bases). Germline V CDR1 and CDR2: SQVTM, ANQGSEA. The CDR3 covers 15 residues. V gave up 7 bases and J gave up 3 bases, with 18 bases separating them. The CDR3 DNA is TGCAGCGCCATACGACCGGGCGGGCACACCGGGGAGCTGTTTTTT. Encoded protein: CSAIRPGGHTGELFF.

The V and J genes are TRBV9 and TRBJ2-5, with 7 bases fitting TRBD2. J gave up 5 bases and V 0 bases, and 4 bases lay outside the gene matches. From germline, CDR1 is SGDLS and CDR2 YYNGEE. CDR3 length: 14 amino acids. The CDR3 coding sequence is TGTGCCAGCAGCGTAGGGCTAGCGGAGGAGACCCAGTACTTC. It is translated as CASSVGLAEETQYF.

This clone was counted ten times or more. J is TRBJ2-2 and V is TRBV30, with a weak D call TRBD1 (5 bases). This CDR3 contains 17 residues. The V gene lost 4 bases and the J gene lost 0 bases, with 18 bases spanning the gap. Looked up from germline, CDR1 is GTSNPN and CDR2 is SVGIG (reference sequence). As DNA, the CDR3 is TGTGCCTGGAAAAGGGGAAGCCTCGGTACGAACACCGGGGAGCTGTTTTTT. Translating it yields CAWKRGSLGTNTGELFF.